Listed below are T cell receptor beta chains from one sample, sequenced in a study of blood T cells in healthy people across ages. MiXCR was run by TCRdb on the 5' RACE reads, yielding one entry per CDR3 protein. The sample lists about 770,000 distinct CDR3 sequences, 40% to 50% occurring once. Sample: blood. All receptors derive from a man aged 55 to 70 in good health. The conserved cysteine and the conserved F or W are not part of the CDR3 here. The D gene is left open where the match is weak. Size tells how often a clone was seen (once, few, many) or the class of an expanded clone, and some rows leave it out.

V gene,D gene,J gene,clone size,CDR3 protein
TRBV9,.,TRBJ1-6,.,ASSPLEGRGSSPLH
TRBV10-3,.,TRBJ2-3,few,AISDYYTDTQY
TRBV11-1,.,TRBJ1-6,.,ASSRRGNNSPLH
TRBV7-9,.,TRBJ2-7,.,VSSRGNEQY
TRBV13,TRBD1,TRBJ2-5,.,ASSFDRAETQY
TRBV10-2,.,TRBJ2-7,.,ASGRGPEQY
TRBV12-3/TRBV12-4,.,TRBJ2-1,.,ASSLGLRGVDEQF
TRBV25-1,TRBD1,TRBJ1-4,few,ASSEGTDINEKLF
TRBV7-2,TRBD1,TRBJ2-3,.,ASGRQGASTDTQY
TRBV14,.,TRBJ2-7,few,ASSRKSTWEQY
TRBV4-2,TRBD2,TRBJ2-7,few,ASSRPGLAGSEQY
TRBV9,.,TRBJ1-1,few,ASSVDWGTEAF
TRBV19,TRBD2,TRBJ2-3,few,ASSPSSGGEDTQY
TRBV20-1,.,TRBJ2-7,.,SARAMATSSYEQY
TRBV29-1,TRBD2,TRBJ2-3,.,SVSPVAGGADTQY
TRBV10-3,TRBD1,TRBJ2-7,.,AISQPGTGIHEQY
TRBV7-2,.,TRBJ2-7,.,ASSLNGFYEQY
TRBV7-2,TRBD2,TRBJ2-3,.,ASSLTSVNTQY
TRBV7-2,.,TRBJ2-5,few,ASSWTFQETQY
TRBV7-9,.,TRBJ2-5,few,ASSHRQGGETQY
TRBV7-2,TRBD2,TRBJ2-3,few,ASSPFGEGLTTDTQY
TRBV4-1,TRBD2,TRBJ2-1,.,ASSHLSLAIQGDEQF
TRBV2,.,TRBJ2-1,few,ARRLRSSYNEQF
TRBV29-1,TRBD2,TRBJ2-1,few,SVVGLATAYNEQF
TRBV29-1,.,TRBJ1-2,.,SVDGGGYGYT
TRBV6-6,TRBD1,TRBJ2-5,few,ASSRTGKDQETQY
TRBV20-1,.,TRBJ2-7,few,SALPRAYEQY
TRBV7-9,.,TRBJ2-3,.,ASSQGLHPDTRY
TRBV7-9,.,TRBJ2-3,few,ASSNLRAPSTDTQY
TRBV3-1,.,TRBJ1-1,once,ASSQDPMGLPEAF
TRBV7-9,.,TRBJ1-6,.,ASSTGGVNSPLH
TRBV20-1,.,TRBJ2-1,.,SARVGTPTRHDPYNEQF
TRBV27,TRBD1,TRBJ2-6,.,ASSFGTASSGANVLT
TRBV5-1,TRBD2,TRBJ2-7,few,ASNERGWGEQY
TRBV12-3/TRBV12-4,.,TRBJ2-3,few,ASSTPGLGGDTQY
TRBV7-2,TRBD2,TRBJ2-5,.,ASSLGSGGGETQY
TRBV9,.,TRBJ2-5,few,ASSVDGTPKETQY
TRBV2,.,TRBJ1-2,.,ASSEAGKAFYGYT
TRBV14,TRBD1,TRBJ1-2,few,ASSLIPGQGWDYGYT
TRBV10-3,TRBD1,TRBJ1-6,.,AISEATDRGYNSPLH
TRBV9,TRBD2,TRBJ2-2,.,ASSRGLAGGFTGELF
TRBV2,.,TRBJ2-3,few,ASSEAKRVTDTQY
TRBV7-6,TRBD2,TRBJ2-5,many,ASSLGLAGVGETQY
TRBV7-8,TRBD1,TRBJ1-2,.,ASSLARDREAPSYT
TRBV7-6,.,TRBJ1-4,few,ASSLGWVNGEKLF